Listed here is a single T cell receptor (beta chain). Its matching antigen is unknown. Germline V gene sequence: CDR1 SGHDN, CDR2 FVKESK. The CDR3 has 17 amino acids. V lost 1 base to trimming and J lost 7 bases, with 19 bases between them. These data originate in a study of T-cell memory formation after mild COVID-19. The wider study: TCR clusters mostly belonged to single donors. Study-wide findings and caveats: Later expanders leaned toward CD4+, whereas clones contracting from day 15 to 85 were balanced CD4/CD8. The SARS-CoV-2 specificity of second-wave clones reaching peak at day 37 remained unverified.

Libraries for TCRalpha and TCRbeta carried sample barcodes and unique molecular identifiers via 5'RACE. From the 5' RACE reads, TCRdb called clonotypes with MiXCR, one entry per CDR3 protein. Altogether roughly 99,000 distinct CDR3 sequences are present, about an eighth being singletons, with the ten largest covering under 45%. Material: PBMCs or a T cell subset sorted from them (not recorded which). The chain carries TRBV14 and TRBJ1-4, with unresolved D. This receptor was obtained from a man younger than 30 who had mild COVID-19 (a few samples of this study predate the infection). Cell type and time point are not known. Here the CDR3 DNA reads TGTGCCAGCAGCCAAGGTGTCTCCGGGAGGCTTACTGAAAAACTGTTTTTT. This sequence encodes CASSQGVSGRLTEKLFF.